These 10 T cell receptor beta chains originate from one sample sequenced in a study of shared clonotypes between healthy human individuals (TCRdb year 2020). The library was produced with the immunoSEQ multiplex PCR assay. TCRdb re-hosts the immuneACCESS table, in-frame sequences only. Its copies lack some clones; in the studies checked, an unresolved V gene accounts for under half of them, and the cause for the rest is not known. The sample has around 180,000 clones on record, 85% to 95% of them singletons. 0.067% of the sample is taken by the ten largest. Sequenced sample: naive CD4+ T cells sorted from blood. According to the study, the label for this sample's cell subset or site signals: CD45RA+ positively selected. These TCRs come from a woman in her 30s in good health.

The V call is TRBV5-1, the J call TRBJ2-2, with 7 bases aligning to TRBD2. With V trimmed by 2 bases and J by 7 bases, 8 bases remained unmatched. The CDR3 runs to 15 residues. The germline CDR1 and CDR2 sequences are SGHRS and YFSETQ. Written as DNA, the CDR3 is TGCGCCAGCAGCTTTGGAGGCGGGAGAAGCGGGGAGCTGTTTTTT. Residues: CASSFGGGRSGELFF.

The gene calls are TRBV9 and TRBJ1-2, with D uncertain. The V gene lost 4 bases and the J gene lost 10 bases, with 17 bases spanning the gap. Germline loops: CDR1 SGDLS, CDR2 YYNGEE. The CDR3 is made up of 13 amino acids. CDR3 in DNA: TGTGCCAGCAGCCCACGGGTAGCTGTAAACTACACCTTC. Translating gives CASSPRVAVNYTF.

The chain couples TRBV28 to TRBJ2-7, with TRBD2 matching 11 bases. CDR1 and CDR2 from the germline V gene are MDHEN and SYDVKM. Unmatched junction bases numbered 10, after V lost 6 bases and J lost 0 bases. The CDR3 is made up of 17 amino acids. The CDR3 spells CASRKTSGSLFSYEQYF. DNA for the CDR3: TGTGCCAGCAGAAAAACTAGCGGGAGTCTTTTCTCCTACGAGCAGTACTTC.

This chain joins TRBV10-3 and TRBJ2-2; D is uncertain. CDR1 ENHRY and CDR2 SYGVKD come from the germline V gene. Trimming left V 8 bases short and J 4 bases short, with 5 bases between. This CDR3 has 11 amino acids. The CDR3 coding sequence is TGTGCCATCTCAAGCACCGGGGAGCTGTTTTTT. Amino acid sequence: CAISSTGELFF.

CDR3 sequence (DNA): TGTGCTAGTGGTTTTTCGGGGGCTGAAGCTTTCTTT. As protein: CASGFSGAEAFF. J is TRBJ1-1 and V is TRBV12-5; tentative D call: TRBD1 (5 bases). The length of the CDR3 is 12 residues. V gave up 3 bases and J gave up 6 bases, with 8 bases separating them. Germline CDR1 and CDR2: LGHNT and FRNRAP.

The chain has TRBV18 and TRBJ1-3, with TRBD1 as a possible D gene (6 bases). The CDR3 has 16 residues. CDR1 is KGHSH, CDR2 LQKENI, per germline. The ends were cut back, 2 bases at V and 4 bases at J, with 15 bases in the middle. The CDR3 region is CASSPFAGASGNTIYF. Written as DNA, the CDR3 is TGTGCCAGCTCACCATTCGCGGGGGCATCCGGAAACACCATATATTTT. Combining the CDR3 with reference TRBV18 and TRBJ1-3 gives the whole variable domain NAGVMQNPRHLVRRRGQEARLRCSPMKGHSHVYWYRQLPEEGLKFMVYLQKENIIDESGMPKERFSAEFPKEGPSILRIQQVVRGDSAAYFCASSPFAGASGNTIYFGEGSWLTVV.

The CDR3 region has the DNA TGCGCCAGCAGCTTGGAGGGGACAGGGTGGAACGAGCAGTACTTC. Its protein product is CASSLEGTGWNEQYF. The V and J genes are TRBV5-1 and TRBJ2-5, with TRBD1 matching 9 bases. The DNA end is a closer match to TRBJ2-7, so the J assignment may be wrong. The CDR3 has 15 amino acids. Per the germline V gene, CDR1 is SGHRS and CDR2 is YFSETQ.

In nucleotides, the CDR3 is TGTGCCAGCAGTTACTCGGCCAGACCGAACACTGAAGCTTTCTTT. It translates to CASSYSARPNTEAFF. The chain combines TRBV6-5 with TRBJ1-1; D is unclear. Trimming cost V 0 bases and J 1 base, with 9 bases left between them. Germline CDR1 reads MNHEY; CDR2 reads SVGAGI. The CDR3 totals 15 residues.

The rearrangement links TRBV28 to TRBJ2-7; the D gene is possibly TRBD1 (5 bases). Trimming took 7 bases from V and 2 from J, leaving 12 bases between them. There are 13 residues in the CDR3. The germline gives CDR1 MDHEN, CDR2 SYDVKM. The CDR3 region is CASMSSGPYEQYF. The DNA for the CDR3 is TGTGCCAGCATGTCCTCAGGGCCCTACGAGCAGTACTTC.

The V call is TRBV5-1, the J call TRBJ1-1; perhaps TRBD1 as D (6 bases). CDR3 length: 14 residues. Trimming took 2 bases from V and 4 from J, leaving 12 bases between them. CDR1 SGHRS and CDR2 YFSETQ come from the germline V gene. CDR3 sequence (DNA): TGCGCCAGCAGCTTTCTACAGGGAAGCACTGAAGCTTTCTTT. It encodes CASSFLQGSTEAFF. The whole variable domain, remainder taken from reference TRBV5-1 and TRBJ1-1, is KAGVTQTPRYLIKTRGQQVTLSCSPISGHRSVSWYQQTPGQGLQFLFEYFSETQRNKGNFPGRFSGRQFSNSRSEMNVSTLELGDSALYLCASSFLQGSTEAFFGQGTRLTVV.